The rows below give T cell receptor beta chains drawn from one sample of a study of control samples from healthy donors and cancer patients. Generated by immunoSEQ multiplex PCR, the TCRdb table keeps only in-frame clones and is missing some. The data show some 82,000 clones, more than 65% seen once. The sequencing sample was made of PBMCs. These receptors were obtained from a man aged 55-75 years with head and neck cancer. CDR3s include the opening cysteine and the closing phenylalanine or tryptophan. Size values are once, few and many counts, or a class for expanded clones, and some rows have none.

>.|TRBV28|TRBJ2-7
CASQFNSQYEQYF
>.|TRBV18|TRBJ2-7
CASSPTQRGASYEQYF
>.|TRBV5-1|TRBJ2-5
CASSRRPSGEYQETQYF
>.|TRBV4-1|TRBJ2-3
CASSLTAETTDTQYF
>once|TRBV6-6|TRBJ2-7
CASSDNPGQGARWQYF
>once|TRBV19|TRBJ2-3
CASTSSGRGTDTQYF
>few|TRBV24-1|TRBJ2-1
CATSDSLAGEQFF
>.|TRBV3-1/TRBV3-2|TRBJ2-3
CASSQVLGGTSTDTQYF
>.|TRBV12-3/TRBV12-4|TRBJ2-1
CASSPFAGHEQFF
>.|TRBV5-1|TRBJ2-3
CASSPRLAGGYTDTQYF
>.|TRBV27|TRBJ1-1
CASAGEGLRTEAFF
>few|TRBV3-1/TRBV3-2|TRBJ1-3
CASSQSGSGNTIYF
>.|TRBV7-9|TRBJ1-4
CASSLGTVEKLFF
>.|TRBV28|TRBJ1-2
CAAQGASQARRYGYTF
>.|TRBV15|TRBJ2-3
CATRLADTDTQYF
>.|TRBV5-1|TRBJ2-5
CASSLGGDRETQYF
>.|TRBV6-5|TRBJ2-7
CASSYGRGAGEQYF
>.|TRBV27|TRBJ1-6
CASSTQYARNSPLHF
>.|TRBV7-9|TRBJ2-7
CASSLSETGWNEQYF